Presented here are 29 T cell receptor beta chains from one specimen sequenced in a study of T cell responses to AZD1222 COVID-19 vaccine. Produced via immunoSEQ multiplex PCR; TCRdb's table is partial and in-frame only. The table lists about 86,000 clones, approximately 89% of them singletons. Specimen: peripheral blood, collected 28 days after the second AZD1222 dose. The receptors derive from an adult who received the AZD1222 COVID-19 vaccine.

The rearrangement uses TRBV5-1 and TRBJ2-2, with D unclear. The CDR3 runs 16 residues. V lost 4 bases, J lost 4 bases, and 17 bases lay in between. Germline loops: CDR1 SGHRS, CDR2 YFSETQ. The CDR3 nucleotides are TGCGCCAGCAGCCTTGTGGAAGGCTCCGTCACCGGGGAGCTGTTTTTT. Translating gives CASSLVEGSVTGELFF.

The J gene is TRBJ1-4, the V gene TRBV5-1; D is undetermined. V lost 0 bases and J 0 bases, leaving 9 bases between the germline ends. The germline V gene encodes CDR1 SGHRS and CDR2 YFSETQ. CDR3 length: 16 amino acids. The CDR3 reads CASSLGRGATNEKLFF. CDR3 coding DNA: TGCGCCAGCAGCTTGGGTCGCGGTGCAACTAATGAAAAACTGTTTTTT.

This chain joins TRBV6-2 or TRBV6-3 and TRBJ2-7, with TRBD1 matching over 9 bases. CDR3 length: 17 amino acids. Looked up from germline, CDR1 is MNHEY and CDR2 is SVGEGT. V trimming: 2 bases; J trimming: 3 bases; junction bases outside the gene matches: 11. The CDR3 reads CASSYRPGQGPLYEQYF. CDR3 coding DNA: TGTGCCAGCAGTTACCGACCGGGACAGGGACCACTCTACGAGCAGTACTTC.

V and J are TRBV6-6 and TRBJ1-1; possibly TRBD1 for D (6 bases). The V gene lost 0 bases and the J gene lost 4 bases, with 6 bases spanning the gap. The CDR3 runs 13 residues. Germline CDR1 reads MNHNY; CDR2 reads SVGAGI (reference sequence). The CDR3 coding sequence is TGTGCCAGCAGTTACTCGACAGGCACTGAAGCTTTCTTT. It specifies CASSYSTGTEAFF.

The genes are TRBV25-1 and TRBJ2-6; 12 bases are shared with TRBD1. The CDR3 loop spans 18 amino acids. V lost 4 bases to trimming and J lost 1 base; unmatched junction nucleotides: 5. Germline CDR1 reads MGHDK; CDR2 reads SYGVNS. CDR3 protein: CASSVGDRGPSGANVLTF. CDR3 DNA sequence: TGTGCCAGCAGTGTTGGGGACAGGGGGCCTTCTGGGGCCAACGTCCTGACTTTC. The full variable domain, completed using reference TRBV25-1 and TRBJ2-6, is EADIYQTPRYLVIGTGKKITLECSQTMGHDKMYWYQQDPGMELHLIHYSYGVNSTEKGDLSSESTVSRIRTEHFPLTLESARPSHTSQYLCASSVGDRGPSGANVLTFGAGSRLTVL.

The CDR3 protein is CVTKQVTNTEAFF. CDR3 nucleotides: TGTGTCACTAAACAGGTTACTAACACTGAAGCTTTCTTT. V usage is TRBV28 and J usage is TRBJ1-1, with D perhaps matching TRBD1 (5 bases). The CDR3 runs to 13 residues. CDR1 is MDHEN and CDR2 is SYDVKM in the germline V gene.

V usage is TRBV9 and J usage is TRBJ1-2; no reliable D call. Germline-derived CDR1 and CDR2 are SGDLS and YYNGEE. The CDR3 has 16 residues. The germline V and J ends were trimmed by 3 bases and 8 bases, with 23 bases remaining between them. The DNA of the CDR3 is TGTGCCAGCAGCGCCGACGTACGAGAGACATCGGGAGGCTACACCTTC. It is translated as CASSADVRETSGGYTF.

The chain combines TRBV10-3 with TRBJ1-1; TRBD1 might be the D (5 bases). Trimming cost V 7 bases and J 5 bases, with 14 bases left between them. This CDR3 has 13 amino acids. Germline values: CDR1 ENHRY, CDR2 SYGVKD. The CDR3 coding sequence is TGTGCCATCACTAGGGACCTGGGAACTGAAGCTTTCTTT. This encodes CAITRDLGTEAFF.

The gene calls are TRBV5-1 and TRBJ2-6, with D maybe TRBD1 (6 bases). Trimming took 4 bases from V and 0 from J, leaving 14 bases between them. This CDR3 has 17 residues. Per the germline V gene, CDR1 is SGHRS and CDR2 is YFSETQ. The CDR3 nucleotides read TGCGCCAGCAGCCACACGGGACATCACTCTGGGGCCAACGTCCTGACTTTC. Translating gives CASSHTGHHSGANVLTF.

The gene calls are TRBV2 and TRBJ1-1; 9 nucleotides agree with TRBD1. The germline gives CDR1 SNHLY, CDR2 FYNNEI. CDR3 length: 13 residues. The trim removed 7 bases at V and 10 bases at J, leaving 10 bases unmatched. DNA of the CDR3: TGTGCCAGCAACCTCGGACAGGGGACGGGAGCTTTCTTT. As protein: CASNLGQGTGAFF.

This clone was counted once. CDR3 sequence: CASSVGTTYEQYV. In DNA, the CDR3 is TGTGCCAGCAGTGTAGGAACGACCTACGAGCAGTACGTC. This sequence joins TRBV6-2 or TRBV6-3 and TRBJ2-7; D remains unclear. The CDR3 contains 13 residues. Germline CDR1 and CDR2: MNHEY and SVGEGT. V was cut by 5 bases and J by 2 bases, with 10 bases left in between.

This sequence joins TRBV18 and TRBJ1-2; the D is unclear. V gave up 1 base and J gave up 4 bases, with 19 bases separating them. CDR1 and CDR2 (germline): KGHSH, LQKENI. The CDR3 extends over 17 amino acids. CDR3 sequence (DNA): TGTGCCAGCTCACCACAAGACATGACCGGGAGGATCTATGGCTACACCTTC. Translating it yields CASSPQDMTGRIYGYTF.

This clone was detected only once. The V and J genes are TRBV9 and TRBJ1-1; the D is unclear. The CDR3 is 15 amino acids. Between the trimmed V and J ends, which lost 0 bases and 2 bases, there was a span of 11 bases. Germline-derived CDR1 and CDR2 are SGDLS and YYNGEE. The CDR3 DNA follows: TGTGCCAGCAGCGTAGGGTCGAGGACCAACACTGAAGCTTTCTTT. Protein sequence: CASSVGSRTNTEAFF.

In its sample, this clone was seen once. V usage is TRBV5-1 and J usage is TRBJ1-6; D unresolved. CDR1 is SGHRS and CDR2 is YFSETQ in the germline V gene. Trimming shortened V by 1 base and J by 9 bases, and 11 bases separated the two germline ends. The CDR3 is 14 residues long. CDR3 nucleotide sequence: TGCGCCAGCAGCTTGAGGGCCTTCGGTTCACCCCTCCACTTT. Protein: CASSLRAFGSPLHF.

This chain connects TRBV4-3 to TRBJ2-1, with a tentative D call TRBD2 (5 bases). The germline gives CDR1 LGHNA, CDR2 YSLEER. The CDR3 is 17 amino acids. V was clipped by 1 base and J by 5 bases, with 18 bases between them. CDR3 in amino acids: CASSQVGIGETNNEQFF. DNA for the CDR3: TGCGCCAGCAGCCAAGTCGGGATTGGGGAGACTAACAATGAGCAGTTCTTC.

The CDR3 region has the DNA TGTGCCAGCAGCTTAGGTGTGGGGATTCTTCAGCCCCAGCATTTT. Protein product: CASSLGVGILQPQHF. The J gene is TRBJ1-5, the V gene TRBV7-2; D remains ambiguous. The germline V gene encodes CDR1 SGHTA and CDR2 FQGNSA. The germline V and J ends were trimmed by 1 base and 6 bases, with 13 bases remaining between them. The CDR3 sequence is 15 residues long.

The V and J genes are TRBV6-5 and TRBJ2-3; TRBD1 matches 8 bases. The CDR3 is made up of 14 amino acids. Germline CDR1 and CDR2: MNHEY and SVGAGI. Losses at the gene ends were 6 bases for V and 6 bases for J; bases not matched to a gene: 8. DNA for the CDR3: TGTGCCAGCAGACCGGGACAGGATATGGATACGCAGTATTTT. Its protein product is CASRPGQDMDTQYF.

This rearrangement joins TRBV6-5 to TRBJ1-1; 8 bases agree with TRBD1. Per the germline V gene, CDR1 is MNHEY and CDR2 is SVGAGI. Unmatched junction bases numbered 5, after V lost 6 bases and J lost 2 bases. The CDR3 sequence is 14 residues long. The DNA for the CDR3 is TGTGCCAGCAGGCGCGACAGGGGCAACACTGAAGCTTTCTTT. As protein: CASRRDRGNTEAFF.

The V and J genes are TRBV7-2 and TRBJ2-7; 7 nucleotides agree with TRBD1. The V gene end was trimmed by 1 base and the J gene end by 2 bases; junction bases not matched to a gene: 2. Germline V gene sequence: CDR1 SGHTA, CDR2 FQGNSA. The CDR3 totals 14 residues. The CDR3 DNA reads TGTGCCAGCAGCTTAGGGACAGGAGCCTACGAGCAGTACTTC. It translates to CASSLGTGAYEQYF.

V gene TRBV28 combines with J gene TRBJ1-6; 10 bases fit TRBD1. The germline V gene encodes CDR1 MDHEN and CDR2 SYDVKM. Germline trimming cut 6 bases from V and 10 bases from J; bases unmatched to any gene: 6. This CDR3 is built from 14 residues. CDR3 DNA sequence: TGTGCCAGCAGCTACCGGACAGGGGGATCACCCCTCCACTTT. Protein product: CASSYRTGGSPLHF.

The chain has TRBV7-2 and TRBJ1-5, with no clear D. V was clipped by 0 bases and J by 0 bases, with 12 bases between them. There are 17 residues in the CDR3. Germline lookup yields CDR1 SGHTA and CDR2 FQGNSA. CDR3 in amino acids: CASSLAPSFYSNQPQHF. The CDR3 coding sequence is TGTGCCAGCAGCTTAGCGCCTTCCTTCTATAGCAATCAGCCCCAGCATTTT.

As DNA, the CDR3 is TGTGCCAGCAGTTACCCCTCCTTGGAGACCCAGTACTTC. Residues: CASSYPSLETQYF. The chain joins TRBV6-5 to TRBJ2-5, with unresolved D. Trimming stripped 2 bases from V and 5 bases from J, with 9 bases between. CDR3 length: 13 amino acids. Germline loops: CDR1 MNHEY, CDR2 SVGAGI.

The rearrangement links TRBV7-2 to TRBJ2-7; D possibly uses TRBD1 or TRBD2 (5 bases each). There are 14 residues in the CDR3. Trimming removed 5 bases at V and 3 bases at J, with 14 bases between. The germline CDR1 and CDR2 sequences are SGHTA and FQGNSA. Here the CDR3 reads CASSPRQGRYEQYF. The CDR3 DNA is TGTGCCAGCAGCCCCCGGCAGGGACGCTACGAGCAGTACTTC.

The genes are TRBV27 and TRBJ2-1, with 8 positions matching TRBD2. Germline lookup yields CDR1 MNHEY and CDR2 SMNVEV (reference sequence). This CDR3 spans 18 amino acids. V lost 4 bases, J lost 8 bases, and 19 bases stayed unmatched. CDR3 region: CASSSPSRRGGGWDEQFF. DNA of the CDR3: TGTGCCAGCAGTTCCCCATCTCGGAGAGGCGGGGGGTGGGATGAGCAGTTCTTC.

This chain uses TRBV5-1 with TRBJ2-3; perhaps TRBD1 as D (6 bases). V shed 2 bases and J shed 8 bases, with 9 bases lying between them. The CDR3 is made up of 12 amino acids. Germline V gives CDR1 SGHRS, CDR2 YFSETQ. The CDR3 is CASSLDRTTQYF. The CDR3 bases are TGCGCCAGCAGCTTAGACAGGACTACGCAGTATTTT. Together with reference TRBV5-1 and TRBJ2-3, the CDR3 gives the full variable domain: KAGVTQTPRYLIKTRGQQVTLSCSPISGHRSVSWYQQTPGQGLQFLFEYFSETQRNKGNFPGRFSGRQFSNSRSEMNVSTLELGDSALYLCASSLDRTTQYFGPGTRLTVL.

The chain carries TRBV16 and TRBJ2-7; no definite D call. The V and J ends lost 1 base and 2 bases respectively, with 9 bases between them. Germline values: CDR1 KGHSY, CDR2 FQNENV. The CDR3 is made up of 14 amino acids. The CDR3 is CASSQFVHPYEQYF. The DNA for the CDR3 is TGTGCCAGCAGCCAATTTGTGCATCCCTACGAGCAGTACTTC.

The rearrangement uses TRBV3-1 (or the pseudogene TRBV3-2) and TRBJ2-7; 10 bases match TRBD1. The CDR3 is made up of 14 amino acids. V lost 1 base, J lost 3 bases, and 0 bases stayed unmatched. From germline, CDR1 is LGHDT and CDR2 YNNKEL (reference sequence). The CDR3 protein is CASSQGTGGYEQYF. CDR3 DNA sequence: TGTGCCAGCAGCCAAGGGACAGGGGGCTACGAGCAGTACTTC.

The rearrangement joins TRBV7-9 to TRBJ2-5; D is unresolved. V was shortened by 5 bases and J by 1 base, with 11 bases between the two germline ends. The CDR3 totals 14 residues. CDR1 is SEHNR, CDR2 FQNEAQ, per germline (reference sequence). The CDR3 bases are TGTGCCAGCAGCCGAGTCGGCAGCCAAGAGACCCAGTACTTC. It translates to CASSRVGSQETQYF.

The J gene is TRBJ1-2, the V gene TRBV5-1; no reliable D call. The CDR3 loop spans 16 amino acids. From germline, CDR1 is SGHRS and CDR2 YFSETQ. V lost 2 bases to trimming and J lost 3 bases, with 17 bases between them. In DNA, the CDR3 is TGCGCCAGCAGCTTTTCGCCCAGTTATGAGGACTATGGCTACACCTTC. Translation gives CASSFSPSYEDYGYTF.